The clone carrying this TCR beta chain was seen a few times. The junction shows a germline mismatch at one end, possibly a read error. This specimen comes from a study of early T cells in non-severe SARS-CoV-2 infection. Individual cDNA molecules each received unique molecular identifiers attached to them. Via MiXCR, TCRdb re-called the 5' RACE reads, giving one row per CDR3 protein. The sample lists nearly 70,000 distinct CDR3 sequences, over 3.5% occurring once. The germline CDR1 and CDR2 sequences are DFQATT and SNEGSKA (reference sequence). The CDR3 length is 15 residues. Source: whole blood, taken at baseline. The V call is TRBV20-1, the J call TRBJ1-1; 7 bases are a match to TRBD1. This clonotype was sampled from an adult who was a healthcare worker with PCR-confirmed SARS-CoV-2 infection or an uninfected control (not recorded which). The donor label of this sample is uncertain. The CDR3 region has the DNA TGCAGTGCGAGAGCCGCAGGGGGGGTCGACACTGAAGCTTTCTTT. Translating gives CSARAAGGVDTEAFF.